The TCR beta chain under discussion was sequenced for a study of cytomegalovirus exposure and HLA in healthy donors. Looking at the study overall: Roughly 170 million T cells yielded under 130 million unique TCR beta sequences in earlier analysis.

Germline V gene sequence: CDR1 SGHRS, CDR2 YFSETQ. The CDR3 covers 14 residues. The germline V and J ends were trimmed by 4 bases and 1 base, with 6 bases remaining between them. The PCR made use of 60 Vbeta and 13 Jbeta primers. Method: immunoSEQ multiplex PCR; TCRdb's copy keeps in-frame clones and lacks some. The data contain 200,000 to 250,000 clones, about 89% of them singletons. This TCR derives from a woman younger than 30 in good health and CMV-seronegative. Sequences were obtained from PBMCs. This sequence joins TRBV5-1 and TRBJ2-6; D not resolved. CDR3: CASSRPSGANVLTF. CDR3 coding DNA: TGCGCCAGCAGCCGTCCTTCTGGGGCCAACGTCCTGACTTTC.